This TCR beta chain stems from a study of T cells after yellow fever vaccination. Via MiXCR, TCRdb re-called the 5' RACE reads, giving one row per CDR3 protein. The repertoire includes some 670,000 distinct CDR3 sequences, roughly 12% of them detected once, and about 16% sits in the top ten. From germline, CDR1 is DFQATT and CDR2 SNEGSKA (reference sequence). V was pared by 7 bases and J by 6 bases, with 8 bases of the junction left unmatched. CDR3 length: 12 residues. The material sequenced was PBMCs, taken on the day of the yellow fever booster vaccination. This chain links TRBV20-1 with TRBJ1-1, with TRBD1 identical over 7 bases. The source of this sequence is a young man who received the YFV17D yellow fever vaccine. CDR3 bases: TGCAGTGTTCAGGGGGGGACCCCTGAAGCTTTCTTT. It encodes CSVQGGTPEAFF.